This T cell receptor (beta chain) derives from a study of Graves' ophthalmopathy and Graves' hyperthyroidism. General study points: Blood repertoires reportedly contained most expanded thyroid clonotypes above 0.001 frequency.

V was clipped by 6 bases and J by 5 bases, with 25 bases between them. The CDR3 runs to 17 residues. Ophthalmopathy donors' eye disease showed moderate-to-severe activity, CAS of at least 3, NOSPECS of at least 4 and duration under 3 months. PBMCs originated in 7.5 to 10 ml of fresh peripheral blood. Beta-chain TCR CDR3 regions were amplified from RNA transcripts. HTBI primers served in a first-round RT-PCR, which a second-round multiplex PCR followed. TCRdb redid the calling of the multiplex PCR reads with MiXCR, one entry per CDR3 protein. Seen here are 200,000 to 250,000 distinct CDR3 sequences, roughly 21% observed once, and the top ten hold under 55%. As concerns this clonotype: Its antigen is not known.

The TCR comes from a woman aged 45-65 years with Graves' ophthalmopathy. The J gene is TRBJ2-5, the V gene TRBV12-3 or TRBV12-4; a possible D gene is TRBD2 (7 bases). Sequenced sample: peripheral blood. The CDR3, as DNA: TGTGCCAGCAGCCCCGACCCCGGGGGGCGTGGGGCCGAGACCCAGTACTTC. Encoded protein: CASSPDPGGRGAETQYF.